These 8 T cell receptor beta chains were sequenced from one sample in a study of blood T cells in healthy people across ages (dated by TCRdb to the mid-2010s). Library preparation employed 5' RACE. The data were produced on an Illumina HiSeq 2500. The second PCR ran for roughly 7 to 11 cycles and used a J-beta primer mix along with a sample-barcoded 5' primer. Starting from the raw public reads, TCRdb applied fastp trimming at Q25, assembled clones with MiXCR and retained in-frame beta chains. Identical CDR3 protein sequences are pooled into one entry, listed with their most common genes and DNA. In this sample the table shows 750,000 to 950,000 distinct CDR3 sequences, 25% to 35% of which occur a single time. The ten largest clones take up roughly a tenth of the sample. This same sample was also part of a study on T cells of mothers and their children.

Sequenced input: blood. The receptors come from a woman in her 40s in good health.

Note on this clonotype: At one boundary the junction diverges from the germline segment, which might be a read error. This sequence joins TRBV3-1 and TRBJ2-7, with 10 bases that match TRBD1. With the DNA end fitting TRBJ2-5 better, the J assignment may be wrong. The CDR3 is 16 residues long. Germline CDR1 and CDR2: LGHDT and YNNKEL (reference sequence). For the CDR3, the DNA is TGTGCCAGCAGCAAAGACCCGACAGGGGGCATGAAGACCCAGTACTTC. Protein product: CASSKDPTGGMKTQYF.

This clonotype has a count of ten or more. The CDR3 DNA follows: TGTGCCAGCAGTTTTCGACTAGCGGGGGGGCGCAATGTGAATGAGCAGTTCTTC. Translated, it gives CASSFRLAGGRNVNEQFF. The V call is TRBV12-3 or TRBV12-4, the J call TRBJ2-1; TRBD2 matches 14 bases. This CDR3 region has 18 residues. Trimming removed 3 bases from V and 7 bases from J; junction bases left unmatched: 11.

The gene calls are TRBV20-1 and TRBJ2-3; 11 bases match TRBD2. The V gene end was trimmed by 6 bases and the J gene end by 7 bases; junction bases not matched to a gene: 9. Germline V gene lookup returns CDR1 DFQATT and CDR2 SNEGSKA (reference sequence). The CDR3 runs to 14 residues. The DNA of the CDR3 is TGCAGTGCCCGCGACTTAGCGGGGGGGAATACGCAGTATTTT. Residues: CSARDLAGGNTQYF.

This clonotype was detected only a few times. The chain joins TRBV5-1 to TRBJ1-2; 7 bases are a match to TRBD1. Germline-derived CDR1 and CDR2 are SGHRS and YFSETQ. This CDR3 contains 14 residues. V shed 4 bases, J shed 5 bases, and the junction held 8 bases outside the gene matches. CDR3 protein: CASSQPGGWYGYTF. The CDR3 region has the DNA TGCGCCAGCAGCCAACCAGGGGGTTGGTATGGCTACACCTTC.

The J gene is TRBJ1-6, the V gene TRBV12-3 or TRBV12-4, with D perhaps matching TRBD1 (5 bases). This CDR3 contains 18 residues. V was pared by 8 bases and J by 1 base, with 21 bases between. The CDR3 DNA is TGTGCCAGCCGATCTTCATACGGGGCTAGGTCCTATAATTCACCCCTCCACTTT. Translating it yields CASRSSYGARSYNSPLHF.

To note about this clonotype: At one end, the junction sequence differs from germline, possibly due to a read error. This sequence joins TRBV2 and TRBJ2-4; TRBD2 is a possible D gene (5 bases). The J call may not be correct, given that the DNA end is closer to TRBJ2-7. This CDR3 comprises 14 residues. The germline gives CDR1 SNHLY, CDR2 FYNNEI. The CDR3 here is CACSNGLRTYEQYF. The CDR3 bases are TGTGCCTGCAGCAACGGACTGAGGACCTACGAGCAGTACTTC.

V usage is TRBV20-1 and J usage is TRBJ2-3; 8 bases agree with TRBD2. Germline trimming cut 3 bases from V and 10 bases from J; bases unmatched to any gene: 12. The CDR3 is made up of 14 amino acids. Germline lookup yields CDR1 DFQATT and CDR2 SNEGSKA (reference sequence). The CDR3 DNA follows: TGCAGTGCTAGTGAAACGGGGGGGCCTATAGCGCAGTATTTT. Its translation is CSASETGGPIAQYF.

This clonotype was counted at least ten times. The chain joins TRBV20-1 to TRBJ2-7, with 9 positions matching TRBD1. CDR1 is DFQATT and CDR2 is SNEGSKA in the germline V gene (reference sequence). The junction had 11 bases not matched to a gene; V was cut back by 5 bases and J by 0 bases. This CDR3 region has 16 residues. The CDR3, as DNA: TGCAGTGCTGCTCCCGGGACAGGGCGAAACTCCTACGAGCAGTACTTC. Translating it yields CSAAPGTGRNSYEQYF.